The entry that follows covers one TCR beta chain sequence. Its antigen remains unidentified. The data were obtained in a study of T cell responses to AZD1222 COVID-19 vaccine. Study context: Second-dose recipients at about 4 or about 12 weeks were treated as one pooled group.

Study observations and caveats: Spike regions recognized by vaccine-associated CD4 TCRs spanned the protein, led by 160-218 and 743-854. The donor group comprised mostly white British people and more females; the analysis possibly underestimated clonal diversity.

Clones were sequenced by immunoSEQ multiplex PCR, and TCRdb holds only the in-frame ones, with some missing. Of 150,000 to 200,000 clones listed, around 93% are singletons. This clonotype was obtained from an adult in good health. Here the sequenced sample was peripheral blood, taken on day 0 of AZD1222 vaccination.

CDR3 DNA: TGTGCCAGCATCACGGGGCGGGGGGCTGAAGAGACCCAGTACTTC. Residues: CASITGRGAEETQYF. The chain carries TRBV7-8 and TRBJ2-5; 8 nucleotides match TRBD2. The germline CDR1 and CDR2 sequences are SGHVS and FQNEAQ. The CDR3 spans 15 residues. The V gene end was trimmed by 7 bases and the J gene end by 3 bases; junction bases not matched to a gene: 10.